This TCR beta chain was sequenced during a study of identical twins. This clonotype was observed a handful of times. Its specificity is unknown. Template switching, a step in the protocol, added a universal primer site, and cDNA carried unique molecular identifiers. TCRdb called the 5' RACE reads again in MiXCR, with one record for every CDR3 protein. The table shows around 550,000 distinct CDR3 sequences, with roughly 15% occurring only once. Healthy Caucasians made up all donors. General study findings and limits: For cord blood, abundant beta clonotypes had fewer insertions, unlike memory repertoires, which showed none.

Germline V CDR1 and CDR2: MGHRA, YSYEKL. The CDR3 is 17 amino acids. Trimming shortened V by 0 bases and J by 4 bases, and 17 bases separated the two germline ends. These same data were also listed under a study on yellow fever vaccine responses in identical twins. That source adds: Convergence reportedly seemed to mark part of the twins' vaccine T cell response, with personalization marking the rest.

The clonotype was recovered from a young woman in good health. Source material: CD4+ T cells sorted from blood. This chain joins TRBV4-1 and TRBJ2-3, with D unresolved. This CDR3 is CASSQDWQSGSADTQYF. CDR3 DNA: TGCGCCAGCAGCCAAGATTGGCAGTCAGGAAGCGCAGATACGCAGTATTTT.